The clone carrying this T cell receptor beta chain was detected once. CDR1 and CDR2 (germline): SNHLY, FYNNEI. Trimming took 3 bases from V and 1 from J, leaving 10 bases between them. There are 15 residues in the CDR3. This record belongs to a study of blood T cell repertoires in COVID-19. Repertoires were generated with immunoSEQ multiplex PCR, while TCRdb's copy carries only in-frame clones and drops some. This table has 250,000 or so clones, 82% appearing once. The sample was peripheral blood. The receptor was derived from a woman at least 80 years old with acute or convalescent COVID-19. This chain uses TRBV2 with TRBJ1-5; a possible D gene is TRBD1 (5 bases). CDR3 amino acids: CASSDKGLSNQPQHF. In DNA, the CDR3 is TGTGCCAGCAGTGATAAGGGGTTGAGCAATCAGCCCCAGCATTTT. Looking up the rest from reference TRBV2 and TRBJ1-5 gives the full variable domain: EPEVTQTPSHQVTQMGQEVILRCVPISNHLYFYWYRQILGQKVEFLVSFYNNEISEKSEIFDDQFSVERPDGSNFTLKIRSTKLEDSAMYFCASSDKGLSNQPQHFGDGTRLSIL.